This T cell receptor beta chain appears in the sequencing data of a study of cytomegalovirus exposure and HLA in healthy donors. Whole-study results and caveats: One later analysis reportedly identified an Asian-associated ancestry cluster that showed fewer N-insertions than the approximately 700-donor mean.

Concerning this clone itself: Antigen specificity is unknown.

V was pared by 3 bases and J by 0 bases, with 21 bases between. The CDR3 spans 18 residues. Germline V gene lookup returns CDR1 SGHAT and CDR2 FQNNGV. PCR amplification relied on 60 Vbeta primers (plus 13 Jbeta primers). TCRdb's copy holds only in-frame clones and misses some; the assay was immunoSEQ multiplex PCR. Here the sample spans 150,000 to 200,000 clones, approximately 84% being singletons. This TCR was sampled from a girl aged 10-17 years in good health and CMV-seropositive. This chain connects TRBV11-2 to TRBJ2-7, with D maybe TRBD1 (6 bases). Material: PBMCs. CDR3 DNA: TGTGCCAGCAGCTTCCCTCGACTACCGACAGGAAGCTCCTACGAGCAGTACTTC. Translated, it gives CASSFPRLPTGSSYEQYF.